The rows below give T cell receptor beta chains drawn from one sample of a study of T cells in localized non-small cell lung cancer. TCRdb's copy holds only in-frame clones and misses some; the assay was immunoSEQ multiplex PCR. The data show tens of thousands of clones, roughly 90% seen once. The sample in question was peripheral blood, obtained before any cancer treatment. The source is a man aged 40 to 75 with stage I squamous cell lung carcinoma. Each CDR3 is given with its conserved first and last residue. D genes are given only for firm matches. Clone size is shown for a subset of rows, as once, few, many or a class of expanded clone.

v_gene	d_gene	j_gene	abundance	CDR3aa	CDR3nt
TRBV5-1	TRBD1	TRBJ2-1	many	CASSSGQGASYNEQFF	TGCGCCAGCAGCTCCGGACAGGGGGCTTCCTACAATGAGCAGTTCTTC
TRBV10-3	NA	TRBJ1-2	NA	CATYSLELSDYTF	TGTGCCACTTACAGCCTCGAGCTGTCGGACTACACCTTC
TRBV6-5	NA	TRBJ2-7	NA	CASRPDPRRSYEQYF	TGTGCCAGCAGACCCGACCCCAGGCGCTCCTACGAGCAGTACTTC
TRBV6-1	NA	TRBJ1-1	NA	CASMGRTEAFF	TGTGCCAGCATGGGGAGGACTGAAGCTTTCTTT
TRBV7-6	NA	TRBJ1-5	NA	CASSLQFNQPQHF	TGTGCCAGCAGCTTACAGTTCAATCAGCCCCAGCATTTT
TRBV10-3	NA	TRBJ1-3	NA	CAISPSGNTIYF	TGTGCCATCAGCCCGAGCGGAAACACCATATATTTT
TRBV28	TRBD2	TRBJ2-1	NA	CASGEAGGSYNEQFF	TGTGCCAGCGGAGAAGCGGGGGGCTCCTACAATGAGCAGTTCTTC
TRBV15	TRBD2	TRBJ2-7	NA	CATSRGGGGSYEQYF	TGTGCCACCAGCCGGGGGGGAGGGGGCTCCTACGAGCAGTACTTC
TRBV5-1	TRBD1	TRBJ2-1	once	CASSLLTGVGYNEQFF	TGCGCCAGCAGCTTGTTAACAGGGGTGGGTTACAATGAGCAGTTCTTC
TRBV28	TRBD1	TRBJ1-2	NA	CASSSPGQGGNYGYTF	TGTGCCAGCAGTTCACCGGGACAGGGGGGAAACTATGGCTACACCTTC
TRBV9	NA	TRBJ1-1	once	CASSVATYTEAFF	TGTGCCAGCAGCGTAGCTACGTACACTGAAGCTTTCTTT
TRBV29-1	NA	TRBJ2-2	NA	CSALRSGELFF	TGCAGCGCTCTTAGGTCCGGGGAGCTGTTTTTT
TRBV5-1	TRBD1	TRBJ2-2	NA	CASSLAGGHTGELFF	TGCGCCAGCAGCTTGGCAGGGGGTCACACCGGGGAGCTGTTTTTT
TRBV6-1	NA	TRBJ2-3	NA	CASSDGTQDTQYF	TGTGCCAGCAGTGACGGGACGCAAGATACGCAGTATTTT
TRBV6-6	NA	TRBJ2-7	NA	CASSYGVKDEQYF	TGTGCCAGCAGTTACGGCGTCAAAGACGAGCAGTACTTC
TRBV28	TRBD1	TRBJ2-2	NA	CASSRTGNTGELFF	TGTGCCAGCAGCAGGACAGGGAACACCGGGGAGCTGTTTTTT
TRBV7-2	NA	TRBJ1-1	many	CASSLRQLGGNTEAFF	TGTGCCAGCAGCTTAAGACAGTTGGGGGGGAACACTGAAGCTTTCTTT
TRBV5-1	NA	TRBJ2-3	NA	CASSRTVEDTQYF	TGCGCCAGCAGTAGGACAGTCGAAGATACGCAGTATTTT
TRBV7-9	NA	TRBJ1-2	few	CASSPGSGSTF	TGTGCCAGCAGCCCGGGATCAGGGTCAACCTTC
TRBV18	NA	TRBJ1-2	NA	CASSPPSGPTTYGYTF	TGTGCCAGCTCACCACCGTCGGGCCCCACTACCTATGGCTACACCTTC
TRBV7-2	NA	TRBJ1-6	NA	CASSLVEGTSYNSPLHF	TGTGCCAGCAGCTTAGTAGAAGGTACCTCCTATAATTCACCCCTCCACTTT
TRBV4-2	TRBD1	TRBJ1-6	few	CASSQEGGTGNSPLHF	TGTGCCAGCAGCCAAGAGGGCGGGACAGGGAATTCACCCCTCCACTTT
TRBV5-1	TRBD1	TRBJ1-5	NA	CASSSGGESNQPQHF	TGCGCCAGCAGCTCAGGGGGCGAGAGCAATCAGCCCCAGCATTTT
TRBV6-5	NA	TRBJ2-7	NA	CASTDSVGGYEQYF	TGTGCCAGCACCGACAGTGTGGGGGGATACGAGCAGTACTTC
TRBV6-5	NA	TRBJ1-3	NA	CASSYGFTSGNTIYF	TGTGCCAGCAGTTACGGGTTTACCTCTGGAAACACCATATATTTT
TRBV7-3	NA	TRBJ2-3	NA	CASSPYFTSTDTQYF	TGTGCCAGCAGCCCATACTTTACTAGCACAGATACGCAGTATTTT
TRBV7-2	NA	TRBJ1-6	NA	CASRPGPLNSPLHF	TGTGCCAGCAGACCGGGACCATTAAATTCACCCCTCCACTTT
TRBV5-1	TRBD1	TRBJ2-7	NA	CASSKDPRQGKTYEQYF	TGCGCCAGCAGCAAGGATCCGCGACAGGGGAAAACCTACGAGCAGTACTTC
TRBV5-1	TRBD1	TRBJ1-5	NA	CASRPDRENQPQHF	TGCGCCAGCAGACCAGACAGGGAAAATCAGCCCCAGCATTTT
TRBV9	NA	TRBJ1-6	NA	CASSLGGMNSPLHF	TGTGCCAGCAGCTTAGGAGGGATGAATTCACCCCTCCACTTT
TRBV6-1	NA	TRBJ1-3	few	CASRGTASGNTIYF	TGTGCCAGCAGGGGGACGGCCTCTGGAAACACCATATATTTT
TRBV28	NA	TRBJ1-1	NA	CASSLLGTEAFF	TGTGCCAGCAGTTTACTGGGAACTGAAGCTTTCTTT
TRBV4-1	NA	TRBJ2-2	NA	CASSQDHSRELFF	TGCGCCAGCAGCCAAGATCATAGCCGGGAGCTGTTTTTT
TRBV7-9	TRBD1	TRBJ1-2	NA	CASSFGTGAYGYTF	TGTGCCAGCAGCTTTGGGACAGGGGCCTATGGCTACACCTTC
TRBV5-1	NA	TRBJ2-7	NA	CASSLGGGGEQYF	TGCGCCAGCAGCTTGGGAGGGGGAGGCGAGCAGTACTTC
TRBV4-3	TRBD1	TRBJ1-2	NA	CASSQFKQGEDGYTF	TGCGCCAGCAGCCAGTTCAAACAGGGGGAAGATGGCTACACCTTC
TRBV10-3	NA	TRBJ1-5	NA	CATNSGVDQPQHF	TGTGCCACAAATTCGGGGGTGGATCAGCCCCAGCATTTT
TRBV9	NA	TRBJ1-4	once	CASSKRTSEKLFF	TGTGCCAGCAGCAAACGGACCTCTGAAAAACTGTTTTTT
TRBV5-6	NA	TRBJ1-3	NA	CASSVGNTIYF	TGTGCCAGCAGCGTAGGAAACACCATATATTTT
TRBV5-1	TRBD1	TRBJ2-7	NA	CASSRSGTGVYEQYF	TGCGCCAGCAGCCGTTCCGGGACAGGGGTCTACGAGCAGTACTTC
TRBV27	NA	TRBJ1-3	few	CASSFYPSGNTIYF	TGTGCCAGCAGTTTCTATCCCTCTGGAAACACCATATATTTT